The text below deals with one T cell receptor beta chain. This sample was taken from a study of cytomegalovirus exposure and HLA in healthy donors. 13 Jbeta primers and 60 Vbeta primers were used for the PCR. TCRdb keeps only in-frame clones here, not all; method: immunoSEQ multiplex PCR. The repertoire has around 230,000 clones, about 81% of them found once; the top ten carry roughly 6%. Germline values: CDR1 PRHDT, CDR2 FYEKMQ (reference sequence). The length of the CDR3 is 17 residues. Between the trimmed V and J ends, which lost 1 base and 2 bases, there was a span of 15 bases. The receptor comes from a middle-aged man in good health and CMV-seropositive. The gene calls are TRBV13 and TRBJ2-1; D gene unclear. Sequencing used PBMCs. CDR3 protein: CASSLELSGSTYNEQFF. DNA of the CDR3: TGTGCCAGCAGCTTAGAACTATCCGGTTCCACCTACAATGAGCAGTTCTTC.